The present entry profiles one T cell receptor beta chain with its context. This clonotype has just a few counts. The antigen it recognizes is unknown. Sequence at one end of the junction differs from germline and may be a read error. The entry originates in a study of T cells after yellow fever vaccination (dated by TCRdb to the late 2010s). Concerning the study at large: Libraries from fractions with low cell numbers were prepared with the SMART-Seq v4 Ultra Low Input RNA kit. Bulk PBMC replicates and cell subsets were isolated from blood drawn at multiple timepoints before and after both primary and secondary immunization. Bulk TCR alpha and beta repertoires were sequenced longitudinally to track T-cell clones before and after primary and booster YFV17D yellow fever vaccination. Two healthy male donors, one aged 18 to 29 and one aged 30 to 40 years, were included in the cohort.

Synthesis of TCR cDNA relied on 5'RACE template switching, a step that introduced a universal primer site along with unique molecular identifiers. Priming of cDNA synthesis was performed from both the TCR alpha and TCR beta constant segments. Two PCR steps were used to amplify libraries, with sample barcodes and sequencing adapters being added in the second step. Libraries were sequenced on Illumina HiSeq 2500 (2x100 bp) or NovaSeq (2x150 bp). The study's processing was this. Demultiplexing of reads and collapsing into UMI consensus sequences were performed with MIGEC, and V(D)J alignment was carried out with MiXCR. Vaccine-responding clonotypes were defined with edgeR using replicate PBMC samples, requiring FDR below 0.01 and a log2 fold change above 5 up to day 15. Each bulk clonotype received a CD4 or CD8 identity based on whether the sequenced CD4 or CD8 repertoire contained that clonotype at higher abundance. The public reads were reanalyzed by TCRdb: fastp trimming at Q25, MiXCR alignment, in-frame beta chains only. Entries that share a CDR3 protein sequence are merged under the most common genes and DNA. In this record, the V and J calls reflect TCRdb's handling and not the investigators' own analysis. The sample table contains about 510,000 distinct CDR3 sequences; only one count was recorded for just over 20% of them. About 16% of the sample comes from the top ten.

On the study overall, not on this receptor specifically: The study included only a couple of donors, which limits how far the findings can be generalized. Most clones expanded after primary vaccination (approximately 95% of CD4 and over 80% of CD8) were re-detected after the booster, suggesting that broad memory maintenance occurred. FACS-sorted repertoires could contain abundant contaminating clonotypes from the bulk population, so computational filtering was required. A small fraction of clonotypes appeared in both the CD4 and CD8 compartments, likely as a result of convergent recombination. The secondary T-cell response was weaker than the primary response but faster, peaking on day 5 instead of day 15.

Reading the label with the study, this specimen's treatment or condition is: live attenuated yellow fever vaccine strain. Two biological replicates of bulk PBMCs were collected at each blood-draw timepoint. PBMCs were isolated from peripheral blood using a standard Ficoll-Paque protocol. TriZol was used to extract RNA from bulk PBMCs, from CD4 and CD8 fractions, and from dextramer-positive and dextramer-negative fractions. The specimen was PBMCs, collected approximately 20 days after the first yellow fever vaccination. This clonotype was sampled from a man younger than 30 who received the YFV17D yellow fever vaccine.

The DNA is TGTGCCAGCAATTTACAGGGGGGCAATCAGCCCCAGCATTTT. The translation is CASNLQGGNQPQHF. The V and J genes are TRBV28 and TRBJ1-5, with TRBD1 matching 8 junction bases. CDR3 length: 14 amino acids, cysteine to phenylalanine. Only CDR3 DNA remains: 42 bases, in frame from the first base. As encoded in the germline V gene, CDR1 is MDHEN while CDR2 is SYDVKM. Full variable domain (CDR3 extended with the reference TRBV28 and TRBJ1-5 proteins): DVKVTQSSRYLVKRTGEKVFLECVQDMDHENMFWYRQDPGLGLRLIYFSYDVKMKEKGDIPEGYSVSREKKERFSLILESASTNQTSMYLCASNLQGGNQPQHFGDGTRLSIL.